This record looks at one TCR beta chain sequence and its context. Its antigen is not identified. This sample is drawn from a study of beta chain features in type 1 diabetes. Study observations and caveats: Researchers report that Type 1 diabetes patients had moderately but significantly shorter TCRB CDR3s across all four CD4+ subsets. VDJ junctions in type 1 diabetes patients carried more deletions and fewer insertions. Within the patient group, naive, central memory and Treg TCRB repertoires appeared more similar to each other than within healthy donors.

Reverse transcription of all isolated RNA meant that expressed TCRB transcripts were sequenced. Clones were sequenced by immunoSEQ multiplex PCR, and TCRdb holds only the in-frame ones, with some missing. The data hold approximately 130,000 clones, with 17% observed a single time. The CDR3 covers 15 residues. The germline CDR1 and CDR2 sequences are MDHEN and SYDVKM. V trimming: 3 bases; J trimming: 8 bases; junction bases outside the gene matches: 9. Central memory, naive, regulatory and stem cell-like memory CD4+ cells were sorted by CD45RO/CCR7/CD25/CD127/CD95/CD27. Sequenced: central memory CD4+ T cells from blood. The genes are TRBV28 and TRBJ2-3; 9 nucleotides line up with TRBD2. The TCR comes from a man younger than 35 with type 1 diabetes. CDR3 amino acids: CASSLGAGGRVTQYF. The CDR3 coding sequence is TGTGCCAGCAGTTTGGGTGCGGGGGGGCGTGTTACGCAGTATTTT.